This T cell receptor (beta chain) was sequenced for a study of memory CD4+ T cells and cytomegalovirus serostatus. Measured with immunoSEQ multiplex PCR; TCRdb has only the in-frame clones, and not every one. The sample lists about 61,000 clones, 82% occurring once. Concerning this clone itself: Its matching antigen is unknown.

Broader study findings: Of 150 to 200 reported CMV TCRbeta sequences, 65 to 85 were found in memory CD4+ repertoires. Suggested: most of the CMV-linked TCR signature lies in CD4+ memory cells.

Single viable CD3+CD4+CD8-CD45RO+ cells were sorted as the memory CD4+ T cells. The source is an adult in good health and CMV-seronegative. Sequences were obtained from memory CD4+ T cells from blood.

DNA for the CDR3: TGTGCCAGCAGCTTAGTCCAATGGGATACGCAGTATTTT. Amino acids: CASSLVQWDTQYF. This chain connects TRBV11-1 to TRBJ2-3; D unclear. CDR1 SGHAT and CDR2 FQDESV come from the germline V gene (reference sequence). This CDR3 has 13 residues. The ends were cut back, 1 base at V and 6 bases at J, with 8 bases in the middle.